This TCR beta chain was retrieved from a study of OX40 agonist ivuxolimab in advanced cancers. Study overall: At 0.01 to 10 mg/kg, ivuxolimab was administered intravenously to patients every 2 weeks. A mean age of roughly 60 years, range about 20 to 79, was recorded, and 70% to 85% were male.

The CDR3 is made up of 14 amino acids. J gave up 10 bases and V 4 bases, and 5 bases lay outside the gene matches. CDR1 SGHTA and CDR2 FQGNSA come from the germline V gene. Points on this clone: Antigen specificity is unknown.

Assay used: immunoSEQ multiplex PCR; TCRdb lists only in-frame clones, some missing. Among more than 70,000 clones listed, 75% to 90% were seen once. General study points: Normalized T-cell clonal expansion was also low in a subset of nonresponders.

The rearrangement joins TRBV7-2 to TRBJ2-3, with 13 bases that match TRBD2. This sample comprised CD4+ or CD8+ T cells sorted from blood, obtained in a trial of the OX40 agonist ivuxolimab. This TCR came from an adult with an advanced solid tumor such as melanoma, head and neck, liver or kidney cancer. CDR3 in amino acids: CASSSTSGGRAQYF. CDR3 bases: TGTGCCAGCAGCTCGACTAGCGGGGGGAGGGCGCAGTATTTT.